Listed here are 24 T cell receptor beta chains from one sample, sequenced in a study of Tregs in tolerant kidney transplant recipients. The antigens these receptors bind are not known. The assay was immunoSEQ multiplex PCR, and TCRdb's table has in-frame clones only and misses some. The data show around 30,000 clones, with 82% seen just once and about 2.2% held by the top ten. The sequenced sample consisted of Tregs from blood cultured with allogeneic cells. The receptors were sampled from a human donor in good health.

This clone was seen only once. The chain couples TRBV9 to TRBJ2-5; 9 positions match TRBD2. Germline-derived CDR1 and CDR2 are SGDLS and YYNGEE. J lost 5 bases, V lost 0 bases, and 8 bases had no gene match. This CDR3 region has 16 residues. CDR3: CASSVVPAGGRETQYF. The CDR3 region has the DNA TGTGCCAGCAGCGTAGTCCCAGCGGGGGGCCGGGAGACCCAGTACTTC.

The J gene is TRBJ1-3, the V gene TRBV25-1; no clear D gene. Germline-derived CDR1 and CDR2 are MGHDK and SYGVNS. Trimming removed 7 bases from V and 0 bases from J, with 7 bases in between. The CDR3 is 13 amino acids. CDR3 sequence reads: CASTPGSGNTIYF. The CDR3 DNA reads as TGTGCCAGCACCCCGGGCTCTGGAAACACCATATATTTT. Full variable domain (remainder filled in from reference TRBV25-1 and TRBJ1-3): EADIYQTPRYLVIGTGKKITLECSQTMGHDKMYWYQQDPGMELHLIHYSYGVNSTEKGDLSSESTVSRIRTEHFPLTLESARPSHTSQYLCASTPGSGNTIYFGEGSWLTVV.

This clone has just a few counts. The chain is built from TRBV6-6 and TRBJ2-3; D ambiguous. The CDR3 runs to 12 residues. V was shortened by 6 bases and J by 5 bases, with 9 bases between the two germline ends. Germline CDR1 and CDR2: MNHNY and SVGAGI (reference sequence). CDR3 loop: CASRFTQDTQYF. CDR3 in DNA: TGTGCCAGCAGGTTTACGCAAGATACGCAGTATTTT.

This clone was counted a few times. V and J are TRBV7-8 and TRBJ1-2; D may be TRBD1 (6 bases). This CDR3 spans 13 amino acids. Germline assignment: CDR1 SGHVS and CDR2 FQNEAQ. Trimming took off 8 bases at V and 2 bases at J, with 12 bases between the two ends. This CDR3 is CASGTGPNYGYTF. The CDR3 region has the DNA TGTGCCAGCGGAACAGGGCCCAACTATGGCTACACCTTC.

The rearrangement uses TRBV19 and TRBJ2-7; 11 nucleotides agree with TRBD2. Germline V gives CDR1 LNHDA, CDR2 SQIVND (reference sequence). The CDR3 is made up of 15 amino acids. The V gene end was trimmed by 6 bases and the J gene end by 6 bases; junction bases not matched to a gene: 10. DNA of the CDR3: TGTGCCAGTAGCCAACTAGCGGGAGTGGGAGGCGAGCAGTACTTC. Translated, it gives CASSQLAGVGGEQYF.

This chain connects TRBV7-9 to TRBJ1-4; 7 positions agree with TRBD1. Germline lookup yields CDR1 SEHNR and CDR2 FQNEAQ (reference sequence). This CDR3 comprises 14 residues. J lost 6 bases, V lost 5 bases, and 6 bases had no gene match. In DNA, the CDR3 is TGTGCCAGCAGCCCTCAGGGGGATCATGAAAAACTGTTTTTT. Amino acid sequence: CASSPQGDHEKLFF.

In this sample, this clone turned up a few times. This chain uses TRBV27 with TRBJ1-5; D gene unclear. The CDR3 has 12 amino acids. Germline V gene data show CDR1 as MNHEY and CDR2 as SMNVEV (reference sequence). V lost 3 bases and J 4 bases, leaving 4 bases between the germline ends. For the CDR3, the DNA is TGTGCCAGCAGTTTTAATAATCAGCCCCAGCATTTT. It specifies CASSFNNQPQHF.

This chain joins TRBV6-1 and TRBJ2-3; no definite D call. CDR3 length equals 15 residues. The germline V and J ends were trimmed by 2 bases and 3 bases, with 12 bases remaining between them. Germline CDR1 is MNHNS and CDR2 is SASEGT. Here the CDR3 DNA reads TGTGCCAGCAGTGAATTAGGCCCTCCTACAGATACGCAGTATTTT. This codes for CASSELGPPTDTQYF.

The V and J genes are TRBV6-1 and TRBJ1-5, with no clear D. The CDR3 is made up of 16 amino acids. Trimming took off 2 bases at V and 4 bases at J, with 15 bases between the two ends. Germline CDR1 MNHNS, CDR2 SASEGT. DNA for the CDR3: TGTGCCAGCAGTGAATCTATATGGTGGCCTAATCAGCCCCAGCATTTT. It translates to CASSESIWWPNQPQHF.

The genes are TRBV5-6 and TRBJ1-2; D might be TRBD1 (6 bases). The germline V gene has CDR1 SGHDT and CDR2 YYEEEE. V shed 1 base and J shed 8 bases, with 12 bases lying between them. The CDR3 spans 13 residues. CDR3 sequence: CASSLTGIKGYTF. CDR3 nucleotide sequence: TGTGCCAGCAGCTTGACAGGGATTAAGGGCTACACCTTC.

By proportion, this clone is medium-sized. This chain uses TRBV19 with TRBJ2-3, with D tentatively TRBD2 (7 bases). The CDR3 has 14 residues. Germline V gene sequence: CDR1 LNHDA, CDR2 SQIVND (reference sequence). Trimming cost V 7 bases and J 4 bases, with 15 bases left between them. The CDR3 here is CASKSQGLPDTQYF. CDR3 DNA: TGTGCCAGTAAGTCACAGGGACTACCAGATACGCAGTATTTT. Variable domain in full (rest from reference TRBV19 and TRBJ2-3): DGGITQSPKYLFRKEGQNVTLSCEQNLNHDAMYWYRQDPGQGLRLIYYSQIVNDFQKGDIAEGYSVSREKKESFPLTVTSAQKNPTAFYLCASKSQGLPDTQYFGPGTRLTVL.

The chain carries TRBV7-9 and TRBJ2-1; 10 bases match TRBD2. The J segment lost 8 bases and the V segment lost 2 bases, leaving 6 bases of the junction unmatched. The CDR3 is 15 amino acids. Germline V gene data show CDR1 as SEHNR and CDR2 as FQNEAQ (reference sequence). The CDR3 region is CASSLTLAGVYEQFF. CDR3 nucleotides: TGTGCCAGCAGCTTAACCCTAGCGGGAGTGTATGAGCAGTTCTTC. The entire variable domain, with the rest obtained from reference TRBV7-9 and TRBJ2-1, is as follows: DTGVSQNPRHKITKRGQNVTFRCDPISEHNRLYWYRQTLGQGPEFLTYFQNEAQLEKSRLLSDRFSAERPKGSFSTLEIQRTEQGDSAMYLCASSLTLAGVYEQFFGPGTRLTVL.

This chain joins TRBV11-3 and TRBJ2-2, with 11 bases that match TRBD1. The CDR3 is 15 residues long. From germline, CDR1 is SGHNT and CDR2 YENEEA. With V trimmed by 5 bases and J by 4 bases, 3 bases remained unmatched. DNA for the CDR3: TGTGCCAGCAGCAGGGACAGGGGGACCACCGGGGAGCTGTTTTTT. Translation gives CASSRDRGTTGELFF. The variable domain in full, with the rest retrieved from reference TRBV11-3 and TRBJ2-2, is EAGVVQSPRYKIIEKKQPVAFWCNPISGHNTLYWYLQNLGQGPELLIRYENEEAVDDSQLPKDRFSAERLKGVDSTLKIQPAELGDSAVYLCASSRDRGTTGELFFGEGSRLTVL.

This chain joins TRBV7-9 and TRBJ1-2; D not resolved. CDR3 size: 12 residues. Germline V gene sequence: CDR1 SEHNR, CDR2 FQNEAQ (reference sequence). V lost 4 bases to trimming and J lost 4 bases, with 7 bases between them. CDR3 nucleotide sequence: TGTGCCAGCAGCTCGGCAGGCTATGGCTACACCTTC. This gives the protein CASSSAGYGYTF.

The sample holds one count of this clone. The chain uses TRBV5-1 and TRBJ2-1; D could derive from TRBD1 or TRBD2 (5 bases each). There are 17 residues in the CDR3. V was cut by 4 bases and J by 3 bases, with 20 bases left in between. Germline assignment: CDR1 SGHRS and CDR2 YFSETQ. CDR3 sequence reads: CASSLAPAGTGYNEQFF. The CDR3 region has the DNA TGCGCCAGCAGCCTCGCGCCGGCCGGGACCGGCTACAATGAGCAGTTCTTC.

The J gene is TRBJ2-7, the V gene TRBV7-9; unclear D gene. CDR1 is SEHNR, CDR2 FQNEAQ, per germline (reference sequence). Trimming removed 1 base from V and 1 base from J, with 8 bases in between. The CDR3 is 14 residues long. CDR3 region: CASSLDGQSYEQYF. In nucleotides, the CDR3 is TGTGCCAGCAGCTTAGACGGTCAATCCTACGAGCAGTACTTC.

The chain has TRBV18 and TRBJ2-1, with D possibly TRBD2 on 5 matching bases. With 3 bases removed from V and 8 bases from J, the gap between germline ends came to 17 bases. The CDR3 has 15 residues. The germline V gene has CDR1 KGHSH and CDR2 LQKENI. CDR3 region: CASSPGRTPNDEQFF. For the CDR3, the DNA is TGTGCCAGCTCACCGGGTCGGACTCCCAACGATGAGCAGTTCTTC.

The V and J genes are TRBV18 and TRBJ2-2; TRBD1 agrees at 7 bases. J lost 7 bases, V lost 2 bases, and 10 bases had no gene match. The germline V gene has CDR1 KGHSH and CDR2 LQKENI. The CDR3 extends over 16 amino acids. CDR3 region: CASSPEGGERVGELFF. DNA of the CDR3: TGTGCCAGCTCACCAGAAGGGGGCGAAAGGGTCGGGGAGCTGTTTTTT.

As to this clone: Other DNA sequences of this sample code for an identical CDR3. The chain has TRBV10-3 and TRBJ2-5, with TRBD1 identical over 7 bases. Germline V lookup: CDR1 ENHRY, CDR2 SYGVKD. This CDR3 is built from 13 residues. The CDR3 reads CAIAYRGGETQYF. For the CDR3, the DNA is TGTGCTATAGCTTACAGGGGTGGAGAGACCCAGTACTTC.

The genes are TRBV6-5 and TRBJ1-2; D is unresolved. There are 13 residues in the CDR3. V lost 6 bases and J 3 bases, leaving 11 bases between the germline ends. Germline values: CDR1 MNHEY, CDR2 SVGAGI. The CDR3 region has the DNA TGTGCCAGCAGCCGAGGGTTTTACTATGGCTACACCTTC. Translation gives CASSRGFYYGYTF.

The CDR3 is CSVALAGGGGELFF. DNA for the CDR3: TGCAGCGTTGCGCTAGCGGGAGGTGGGGGGGAGCTGTTTTTT. The chain has TRBV29-1 and TRBJ2-2, with TRBD2 matching 11 bases. With V trimmed by 4 bases and J by 8 bases, 6 bases remained unmatched. CDR1 is SQVTM and CDR2 is ANQGSEA in the germline V gene. The CDR3 is made up of 14 amino acids.

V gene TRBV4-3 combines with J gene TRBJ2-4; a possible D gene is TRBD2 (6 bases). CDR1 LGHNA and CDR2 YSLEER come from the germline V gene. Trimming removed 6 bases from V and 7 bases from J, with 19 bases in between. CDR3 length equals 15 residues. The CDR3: CASSRTHSGENIQYF. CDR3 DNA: TGCGCCAGCAGTCGAACTCATAGCGGAGAGAACATTCAGTACTTC.

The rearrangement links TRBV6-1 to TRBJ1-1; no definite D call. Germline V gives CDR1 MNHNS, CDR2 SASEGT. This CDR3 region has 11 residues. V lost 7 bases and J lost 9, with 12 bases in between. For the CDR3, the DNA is TGTGCCAGCAAGAGGAGTCTCAAAGCTTTCTTT. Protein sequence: CASKRSLKAFF.

The CDR3 sequence: CAWSVGDSGNTIYF. For the CDR3, the DNA is TGTGCCTGGAGTGTAGGCGACTCTGGAAACACCATATATTTT. This chain connects TRBV30 to TRBJ1-3; no clear D. The length of the CDR3 is 14 residues. CDR1 and CDR2 from the germline V gene are GTSNPN and SVGIG (reference sequence). V was trimmed by 0 bases and J by 0 bases, leaving 6 bases between them.